What follows is one TCR beta chain and its context. Its antigen is unknown. Base qualities are not recorded, but no much larger clone differs from it by a single base. The sample belongs to a study of patients and donors after allogeneic stem cell transplantation (dated by TCRdb to the early 2020s). V loses 5 bases at its end and J loses 2 bases; junction bases beyond the gene matches: 7. CDR1 SGHRS and CDR2 YFSETQ are derived from the germline V gene. The CDR3, from cysteine to phenylalanine, totals 16 residues. CDR3 DNA is the only sequence kept; it has 48 bases, read in frame from the first base. Libraries were prepared through RT-PCR. The data were produced on a NextSeq 550. TCRdb reprocessing: public reads trimmed at Q25 with fastp, clones called with MiXCR, in-frame beta chains kept. One record per CDR3 amino acid sequence lists the most common genes and DNA. For this sample the table gives approximately 200,000 distinct CDR3 sequences, of which less than 45% were detected only once. Clones ranked in the top ten supply less than 40% of the sample.

The chain employs TRBV5-1 and TRBJ2-1, and 10 junctional nucleotides match TRBD2. The source is a human donor who was either an allogeneic HSCT recipient or a stem cell or donor lymphocyte infusion donor (not recorded which). It is not recorded whose cells these are; they may come from a transplant donor. Sequencing was carried out using blood, either unsorted or a sorted T cell fraction (not recorded which). The CDR3 has the sequence CASRHLAGVAYNEQFF. The DNA reads TGCGCCAGCAGACATCTAGCGGGAGTAGCCTACAATGAGCAGTTCTTC.